These 17 T cell receptor beta chains originate from one sample sequenced in a study of blood T cell repertoires in COVID-19. Using immunoSEQ multiplex PCR, the repertoire was profiled, and TCRdb retains in-frame clones only, with some absent. The table records about 200,000 clones, around 89% of them present only once. Source material: peripheral blood. These receptors were obtained from a human donor in a cohort sampled during active COVID-19.

The gene calls are TRBV7-2 and TRBJ2-7; D not certain. Trimming stripped 0 bases from V and 0 bases from J, with 6 bases between. This CDR3 region has 14 residues. The germline CDR1 and CDR2 sequences are SGHTA and FQGNSA. The CDR3 nucleotides are TGTGCCAGCAGCTTAGCGCTAAGCTCCTACGAGCAGTACTTC. Protein: CASSLALSSYEQYF.

This chain uses TRBV11-2 with TRBJ2-2, with TRBD2 identical over 9 bases. Germline trimming cut 3 bases from V and 1 base from J; bases unmatched to any gene: 3. Germline V gives CDR1 SGHAT, CDR2 FQNNGV. The CDR3 sequence is 16 residues long. The CDR3: CASSLSGGRNTGELFF. The CDR3 DNA reads TGTGCCAGCAGCTTGAGCGGGGGGCGGAACACCGGGGAGCTGTTTTTT.

V gene TRBV4-1 combines with J gene TRBJ2-7; the match to TRBD1 covers 10 bases. Germline loops: CDR1 MGHRA, CDR2 YSYEKL. Trimming removed 3 bases from V and 2 bases from J; junction bases left unmatched: 4. The CDR3 contains 15 residues. CDR3 nucleotides: TGCGCCAGCAGCCATAGGGGACAGGGGACCTACGAGCAGTACTTC. This encodes CASSHRGQGTYEQYF.

The genes are TRBV25-1 and TRBJ2-4, with 7 nucleotides matching TRBD2. This CDR3 is built from 16 residues. J lost 5 bases, V lost 4 bases, and 11 bases had no gene match. The germline V gene has CDR1 MGHDK and CDR2 SYGVNS. The CDR3 spells CASSGGGRFYQNIQYF. As DNA, the CDR3 is TGTGCCAGCAGTGGGGGAGGGCGATTCTACCAAAACATTCAGTACTTC.

This sequence joins TRBV19 and TRBJ1-6, with D possibly TRBD1 on 6 matching bases. Per the germline V gene, CDR1 is LNHDA and CDR2 is SQIVND (reference sequence). V lost 6 bases, J lost 10 bases, and 16 bases lay in between. This CDR3 spans 14 amino acids. The DNA of the CDR3 is TGTGCCAGTAGGGGGGACAATGTAAACTCACCCCTCCACTTT. Encoded protein: CASRGDNVNSPLHF.

V usage is TRBV5-1 and J usage is TRBJ2-3, with D perhaps matching TRBD2 (7 bases). This CDR3 has 16 residues. The V end was cut by 0 bases, the J end by 2 bases, with 13 bases between. The germline V gene has CDR1 SGHRS and CDR2 YFSETQ. CDR3 nucleotides: TGCGCCAGCAGCTTGGAGGGGAGGGGGACCACAGATACGCAGTATTTT. Protein product: CASSLEGRGTTDTQYF.

This clone was detected many times. This chain uses TRBV10-1 with TRBJ2-1, with 9 positions matching TRBD1. J gave up 5 bases and V 7 bases, and 9 bases lay outside the gene matches. From germline, CDR1 is WNHNN and CDR2 SYGVQD (reference sequence). This CDR3 spans 15 amino acids. CDR3: CASTEPGQGNNEQFF. CDR3 bases: TGCGCCAGCACCGAGCCGGGACAGGGAAACAATGAGCAGTTCTTC.

This chain links TRBV20-1 with TRBJ1-5, with D unclear. V was pared by 3 bases and J by 0 bases, with 12 bases between. Per the germline V gene, CDR1 is DFQATT and CDR2 is SNEGSKA (reference sequence). This CDR3 spans 15 amino acids. The CDR3 here is CSASRGQHSNQPQHF. The DNA of the CDR3 is TGCAGTGCTAGTCGGGGTCAGCATAGCAATCAGCCCCAGCATTTT.

This chain uses TRBV5-1 with TRBJ1-4, with 10 positions matching TRBD1. Trimming took 4 bases from V and 7 from J; bases not matched to a gene: 4. The germline V gene encodes CDR1 SGHRS and CDR2 YFSETQ. This CDR3 is 14 amino acids long. CDR3 in amino acids: CASSVDRGPEKLFF. DNA for the CDR3: TGCGCCAGCAGCGTTGACAGGGGGCCTGAAAAACTGTTTTTT.

V usage is TRBV6-2 or TRBV6-3 and J usage is TRBJ1-3; no firm D call. This CDR3 has 14 residues. The germline gives CDR1 MNHEY, CDR2 SVGEGT. The V gene lost 2 bases and the J gene lost 6 bases, with 11 bases spanning the gap. CDR3 sequence: CASSYGQALNTIYF. In DNA form, the CDR3 reads TGTGCCAGCAGTTACGGGCAGGCGCTAAACACCATATATTTT.

This clone was recorded once. This chain links TRBV5-4 with TRBJ2-7; 11 bases fit TRBD1. The germline V gene encodes CDR1 SGHNT and CDR2 YYREEE (reference sequence). The CDR3 contains 15 residues. The ends lost 3 bases at V and 3 bases at J; junction bases unmatched: 5. The CDR3 nucleotides read TGTGCCAGCAGCTGGGGGACAGGGGGAGGCTACGAGCAGTACTTC. It specifies CASSWGTGGGYEQYF.

V is TRBV18 and J is TRBJ2-7; TRBD2 matches 9 bases. The CDR3 is 14 amino acids. With V trimmed by 3 bases and J by 5 bases, 5 bases remained unmatched. Germline-derived CDR1 and CDR2 are KGHSH and LQKENI. The CDR3 DNA reads as TGTGCCAGCTCACCTAGCGGGGGAGAGGACGAGCAGTACTTC. Translated, it gives CASSPSGGEDEQYF.

V usage is TRBV5-1 and J usage is TRBJ1-4; D is unclear. Germline V lookup: CDR1 SGHRS, CDR2 YFSETQ. The V end was cut by 2 bases, the J end by 0 bases, with 8 bases between. This CDR3 has 15 residues. CDR3 amino acids: CASSFSGTTNEKLFF. The CDR3 DNA sequence: TGCGCCAGCAGCTTTTCGGGAACAACTAATGAAAAACTGTTTTTT. Full variable domain (rest looked up from reference TRBV5-1 and TRBJ1-4): KAGVTQTPRYLIKTRGQQVTLSCSPISGHRSVSWYQQTPGQGLQFLFEYFSETQRNKGNFPGRFSGRQFSNSRSEMNVSTLELGDSALYLCASSFSGTTNEKLFFGSGTQLSVL.

The chain uses TRBV10-3 and TRBJ1-3; D remains unclear. This CDR3 spans 13 amino acids. CDR1 ENHRY and CDR2 SYGVKD come from the germline V gene. V was clipped by 6 bases and J by 3 bases, with 9 bases between them. The CDR3 protein is CAISPDLGNTIYF. The CDR3 DNA is TGTGCCATCAGCCCAGATCTTGGAAACACCATATATTTT.

The chain couples TRBV18 to TRBJ1-3, with 7 bases lining up with TRBD1. The junction had 6 bases not matched to a gene; V was cut back by 3 bases and J by 1 base. Looked up from germline, CDR1 is KGHSH and CDR2 is LQKENI. This CDR3 has 16 amino acids. The CDR3 nucleotides read TGTGCCAGCTCACCTAACAGGGGAGAATCTGGAAACACCATATATTTT. Amino acids: CASSPNRGESGNTIYF.

The chain employs TRBV15 and TRBJ1-1; the D is unclear. Trimming stripped 2 bases from V and 1 base from J, with 11 bases between. The germline CDR1 and CDR2 sequences are LNHNV and YYDKDF (reference sequence). The CDR3 contains 15 residues. CDR3 in DNA: TGTGCCACCAGCAGATCCTTGGGCCAGAACACTGAAGCTTTCTTT. This sequence encodes CATSRSLGQNTEAFF.

J is TRBJ2-7 and V is TRBV4-3; D is ambiguous. Germline V gene data show CDR1 as LGHNA and CDR2 as YSLEER. Deletions cut 0 bases from V and 0 bases from J, with 12 bases between. CDR3 length equals 16 residues. CDR3 coding DNA: TGCGCCAGCAGCCAAGATGACTCCGAAAGCTCCTACGAGCAGTACTTC. As protein: CASSQDDSESSYEQYF.